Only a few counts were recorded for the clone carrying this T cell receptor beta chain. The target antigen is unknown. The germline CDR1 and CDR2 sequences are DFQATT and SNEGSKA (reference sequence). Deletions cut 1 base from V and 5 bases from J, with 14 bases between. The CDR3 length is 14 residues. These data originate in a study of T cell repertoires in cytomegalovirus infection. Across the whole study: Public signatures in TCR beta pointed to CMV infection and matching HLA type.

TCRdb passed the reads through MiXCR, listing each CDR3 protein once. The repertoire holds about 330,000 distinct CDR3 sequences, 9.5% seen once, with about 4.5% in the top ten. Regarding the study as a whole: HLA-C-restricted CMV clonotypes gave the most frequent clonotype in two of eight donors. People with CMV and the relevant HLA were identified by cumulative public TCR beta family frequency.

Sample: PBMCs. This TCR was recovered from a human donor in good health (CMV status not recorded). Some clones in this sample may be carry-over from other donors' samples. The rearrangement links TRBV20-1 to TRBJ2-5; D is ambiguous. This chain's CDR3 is CSARGGQEWETQYF. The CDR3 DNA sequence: TGCAGTGCTAGAGGGGGTCAAGAGTGGGAGACCCAGTACTTC.